Sequencing of this TCR beta chain was carried out in a study of long-term antiretroviral therapy in people with HIV. The CDR3 covers 16 residues. V lost 4 bases and J lost 4, with 19 bases in between. The germline V gene has CDR1 SGHVS and CDR2 FQNEAQ. It was version v3.0 of the immunoSEQ assay that was run at survey level. Using immunoSEQ multiplex PCR, the repertoire was profiled, and TCRdb retains in-frame clones only, with some absent. The repertoire holds about 23,000 clones, with 81% as singletons. The chain recombines TRBV7-8 with TRBJ1-1; D might be TRBD1 (5 bases). This sequence originates from a man between 25 and 39 years old with HIV. This material consisted of unsorted PBMCs, taken 1.5 years after starting antiretroviral therapy. The CDR3 coding sequence is TGTGCCAGCAGCTCGTCGGGCGGGGCCTTGGGCACTGAAGCTTTCTTT. Protein: CASSSSGGALGTEAFF.